A selection of T cell receptor beta chains follows, all from one sample in a study of blood T cell repertoires in COVID-19. Some clones are missing from TCRdb's copy, which holds only in-frame ones; the method was immunoSEQ multiplex PCR. Of a few hundred thousand clones listed, 75% to 90% are singletons. The sequenced sample was peripheral blood. Receptors originate from a woman between 25 and 40 years old with COVID-19, enrolled during active disease. CDR3s include the opening cysteine and the closing phenylalanine or tryptophan. The D gene is left open where the match is weak. Expanded clones get a size class; other rows say once, few or many, or leave the size out.

j_call clone_size v_call d_call cdr3_aa cdr3_nt
TRBJ2-2 NA TRBV7-9 TRBD2 CASSPRSGSEFGELFF TGTGCCAGCAGCCCTAGAAGCGGGAGTGAGTTCGGGGAGCTGTTTTTT
TRBJ1-2 NA TRBV13 TRBD1 CASSSGQGDGYTF TGTGCCAGCAGCTCCGGACAGGGGGATGGCTACACCTTC
TRBJ1-1 NA TRBV4-1 NA CASSHPLQGLNTEAFF TGCGCCAGCAGCCATCCCCTACAGGGATTAAACACTGAAGCTTTCTTT
TRBJ2-7 NA TRBV18 NA CASSPSLGIEQYF TGTGCCAGCTCACCTTCTCTCGGGATCGAGCAGTACTTC
TRBJ2-1 NA TRBV27 NA CASMVDRNSYNEQFF TGTGCCAGCATGGTGGACAGAAACTCCTACAATGAGCAGTTCTTC
TRBJ2-1 NA TRBV6-5 TRBD2 CASRRTSGGGEQFF TGTGCCAGCAGGCGGACTAGCGGAGGGGGTGAGCAGTTCTTC
TRBJ1-3 NA TRBV28 NA CASSLFGGGTTGNTIYF TGTGCCAGCAGTTTATTTGGGGGGGGGACGACTGGAAACACCATATATTTT
TRBJ1-5 NA TRBV28 NA CASSLGSNQPQHF TGTGCCAGCAGTTTAGGCAGCAATCAGCCCCAGCATTTT
TRBJ1-2 NA TRBV19 TRBD1 CASSSGQDYGYTF TGTGCCAGTAGTAGTGGACAGGACTATGGCTACACCTTC
TRBJ1-6 NA TRBV27 NA CASTIRGHYNSPLHF TGTGCCAGCACCATAAGGGGACACTATAATTCACCCCTCCACTTT
TRBJ1-3 NA TRBV3-1/TRBV3-2 TRBD1 CASSRSQGAGGNTIYF TGTGCCAGCAGCCGTTCTCAGGGGGCAGGAGGAAACACCATATATTTT
TRBJ2-5 few TRBV11-2 TRBD2 CASSSQASGRETQYF TGTGCCAGCAGCTCCCAGGCTAGCGGGAGGGAGACCCAGTACTTC
TRBJ2-2 NA TRBV29-1 NA CSVDQSGVRGTGELFF TGCAGCGTTGATCAGTCAGGGGTGAGAGGGACCGGGGAGCTGTTTTTT
TRBJ2-3 NA TRBV10-1 TRBD2 CASSEAGSTDTQYF TGCGCCAGCAGTGAAGCGGGGAGCACAGATACGCAGTATTTT
TRBJ1-3 NA TRBV6-1 TRBD1 CASSEPGQGLGNTIYF TGTGCCAGCAGTGAACCGGGACAGGGGCTAGGAAACACCATATATTTT
TRBJ2-7 NA TRBV30 NA CAWSVPGDTGSYEQYF TGTGCCTGGAGTGTACCAGGGGATACGGGCTCCTACGAGCAGTACTTC
TRBJ2-4 NA TRBV11-2 TRBD1 CASSLNTGVSAKNIQYF TGTGCCAGCAGCTTAAACACAGGGGTTAGTGCCAAAAACATTCAGTACTTC
TRBJ2-1 NA TRBV3-1/TRBV3-2 TRBD2 CASSHDPASGRYNEQFF TGTGCCAGCAGCCACGATCCCGCTAGCGGGAGGTACAATGAGCAGTTCTTC
TRBJ1-2 NA TRBV28 NA CASQTGALYGYTF TGTGCCAGCCAAACAGGCGCTCTCTATGGCTACACCTTC
TRBJ2-1 NA TRBV2 TRBD1 CASWDRGDYNEQFF TGTGCCAGCTGGGACAGGGGAGACTACAATGAGCAGTTCTTC
TRBJ1-4 NA TRBV30 NA CAWRSEKLFF TGTGCCTGGAGGAGTGAAAAACTGTTTTTT
TRBJ2-3 NA TRBV20-1 TRBD2 CSASYTNGLAGVADTQYF TGCAGTGCTAGTTACACTAACGGACTAGCGGGAGTCGCAGATACGCAGTATTTT
TRBJ2-1 NA TRBV29-1 NA CSVEGLSPYNEQFF TGCAGCGTTGAGGGCCTCTCCCCCTACAATGAGCAGTTCTTC
TRBJ2-2 NA TRBV5-1 NA CASSSGTKLTGELFF TGCGCCAGCAGCTCTGGGACAAAGCTCACCGGGGAGCTGTTTTTT
TRBJ1-5 NA TRBV7-8 NA CASSPRGGAEHF TGTGCCAGCAGCCCTAGGGGGGGAGCGGAACATTTT
TRBJ2-7 NA TRBV5-5 TRBD2 CASSLAGTSGRGSHEQYF TGTGCCAGCAGCTTGGCCGGGACTAGCGGGAGGGGATCCCACGAGCAGTACTTC